This TCR beta chain was observed in a study of cytomegalovirus exposure and HLA in healthy donors. Study-wide findings and caveats: Earlier results showed most TCR beta V segments being productive about 90% or about 30% of the time. It was reported that the classifier diagnosed cytomegalovirus status with high specificity and sensitivity in both the original and validation cohorts.

It was with 60 Vbeta and 13 Jbeta primers that the PCR ran. Assay: immunoSEQ multiplex PCR; the TCRdb copy retains only in-frame clones and omits some. The sample has about 87,000 clones, approximately 75% seen once. CDR1 SEHNR and CDR2 FQNEAQ come from the germline V gene (reference sequence). Trimming cost V 1 base and J 2 bases, with 14 bases left between them. The CDR3 covers 17 residues. To note about this clone: Its antigen is as yet unknown.

V gene TRBV7-9 combines with J gene TRBJ1-4, with D possibly being TRBD1 (5 bases). This sequence was found in a woman in her thirties or forties in good health and CMV-seronegative. The specimen sequenced was PBMCs. The CDR3, as DNA: TGTGCCAGCAGCTTAGTTGGGCGGGGACGGACTAATGAAAAACTGTTTTTT. It specifies CASSLVGRGRTNEKLFF.